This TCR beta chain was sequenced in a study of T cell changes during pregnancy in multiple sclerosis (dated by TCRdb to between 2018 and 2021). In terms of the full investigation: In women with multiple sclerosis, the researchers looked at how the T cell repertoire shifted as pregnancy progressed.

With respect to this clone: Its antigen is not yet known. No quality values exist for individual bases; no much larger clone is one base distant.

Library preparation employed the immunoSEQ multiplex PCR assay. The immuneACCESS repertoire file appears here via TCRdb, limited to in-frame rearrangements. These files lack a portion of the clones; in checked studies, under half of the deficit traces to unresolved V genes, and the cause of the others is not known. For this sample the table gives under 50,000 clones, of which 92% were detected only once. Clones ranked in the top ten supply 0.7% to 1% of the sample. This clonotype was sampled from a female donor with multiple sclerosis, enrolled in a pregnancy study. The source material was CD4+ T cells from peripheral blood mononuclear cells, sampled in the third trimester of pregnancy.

The nucleotide sequence is TGCAGCGTTGTCGGGGAGGGCCTATACAATGAGCAGTTCTTC. This yields the protein CSVVGEGLYNEQFF. Rearrangement joined TRBV29-1 to TRBJ2-1; TRBD2 aligns with 7 central bases. The CDR3 runs 14 amino acids, cysteine and phenylalanine included. The CDR3 DNA has 42 bases and is translated from base 1. From a lookup of the germline V gene, CDR1 and CDR2 are SQVTM and ANQGSEA. The V end gives up 4 bases and the J end 4 bases, leaving 7 bases in the junction not matched to a gene.